This TCR beta chain was obtained from a study of spatial heterogeneity in lung cancer. Study-wide context: Where available, sequencing covered follow-up PBMC samples, taken at a median of about two years after resection. The count of detected beta-chain sequences consistently exceeded that of alpha-chain sequences.

The CDR3 runs to 13 residues. With 8 bases clipped from V and 4 bases from J, the junction kept 7 bases outside the gene matches. Germline assignment: CDR1 SNHLY and CDR2 FYNNEI. This clonotype has a handful of counts. The sample's time point: blood at routine non-recurrence follow-up after resection. TCRdb processed the 5' RACE reads anew with MiXCR; each CDR3 protein has one entry. The table has 45,000 to 55,000 distinct CDR3 sequences, 12% seen once; the top ten hold 30% to 40%. The source material was PBMCs, sampled at follow-up. The sequence derives from a male donor with early-stage non-small cell lung cancer. The rearrangement uses TRBV2 and TRBJ2-5; TRBD2 matches at 7 bases. CDR3 residues: CASPGGGGETQYF. CDR3 bases: TGTGCCAGCCCGGGAGGCGGGGGAGAGACCCAGTACTTC. The full variable domain, in which reference TRBV2 and TRBJ2-5 provide the parts outside the CDR3, is EPEVTQTPSHQVTQMGQEVILRCVPISNHLYFYWYRQILGQKVEFLVSFYNNEISEKSEIFDDQFSVERPDGSNFTLKIRSTKLEDSAMYFCASPGGGGETQYFGPGTRLLVL.